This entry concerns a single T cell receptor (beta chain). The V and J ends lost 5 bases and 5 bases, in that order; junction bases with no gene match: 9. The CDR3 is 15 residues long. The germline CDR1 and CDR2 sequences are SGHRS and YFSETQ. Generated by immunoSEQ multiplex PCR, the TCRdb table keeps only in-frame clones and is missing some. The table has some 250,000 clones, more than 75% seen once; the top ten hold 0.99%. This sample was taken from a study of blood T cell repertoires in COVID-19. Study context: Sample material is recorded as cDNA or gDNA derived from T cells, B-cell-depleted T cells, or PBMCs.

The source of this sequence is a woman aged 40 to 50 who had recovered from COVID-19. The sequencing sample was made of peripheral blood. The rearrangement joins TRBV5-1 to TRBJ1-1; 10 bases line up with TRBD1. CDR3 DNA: TGCGCCAGCAGGGAGACAGGGGGCGCAGGGACTGAAGCTTTCTTT. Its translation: CASRETGGAGTEAFF.